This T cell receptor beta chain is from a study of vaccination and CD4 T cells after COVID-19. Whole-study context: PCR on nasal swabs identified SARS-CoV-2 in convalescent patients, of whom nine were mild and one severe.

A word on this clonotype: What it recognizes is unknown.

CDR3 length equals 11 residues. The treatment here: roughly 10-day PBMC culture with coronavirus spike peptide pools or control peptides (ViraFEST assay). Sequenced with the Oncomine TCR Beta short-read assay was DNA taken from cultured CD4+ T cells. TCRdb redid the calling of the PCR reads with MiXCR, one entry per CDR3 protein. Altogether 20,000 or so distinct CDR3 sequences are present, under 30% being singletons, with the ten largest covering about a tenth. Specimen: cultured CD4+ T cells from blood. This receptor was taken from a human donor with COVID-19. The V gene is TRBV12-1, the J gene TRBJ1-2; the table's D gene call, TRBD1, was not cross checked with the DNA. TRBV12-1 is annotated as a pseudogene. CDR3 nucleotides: TGTGCCAGCAGCACAAGGGGTGGCTACACCTTC. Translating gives CASSTRGGYTF.